The 16 T cell receptor beta chains below were found in one sample sequenced in a study of shared clonotypes between healthy human individuals. Clones were sequenced by immunoSEQ multiplex PCR, and TCRdb holds only the in-frame ones, with some missing. The data hold just over 2,000,000 clones, with roughly 95% observed a single time. Material: naive CD4+ T cells sorted from blood. Subset reported: CD45RA+ positively selected. These receptors came from a man between 18 and 35 years old in good health.

This chain uses TRBV27 with TRBJ2-5; TRBD2 matches at 7 bases. In germline, CDR1 is MNHEY, CDR2 SMNVEV (reference sequence). The CDR3 has 15 amino acids. J was trimmed by 5 bases and V by 4 bases; bases with no gene match: 10. This CDR3 reads CASSWGGTRGETQYF. The CDR3 nucleotides are TGTGCCAGCAGTTGGGGGGGGACCCGTGGGGAGACCCAGTACTTC.

The chain has TRBV5-1 and TRBJ2-7; D ambiguous. Per the germline V gene, CDR1 is SGHRS and CDR2 is YFSETQ. CDR3 length: 15 residues. Trimming shortened V by 1 base and J by 1 base, and 12 bases separated the two germline ends. CDR3 nucleotide sequence: TGCGCCAGCAGCTTGCGGTCAGAACAATCCTACGAGCAGTACTTC. Its protein product is CASSLRSEQSYEQYF.

The chain uses TRBV15 and TRBJ2-2; no clear D gene. The CDR3 spans 17 residues. With 0 bases removed from V and 3 bases from J, the gap between germline ends came to 14 bases. CDR1 and CDR2 (germline): LNHNV, YYDKDF (reference sequence). The CDR3 bases are TGTGCCACCAGCAGAGATCGGCGAGCTGAGGACACCGGGGAGCTGTTTTTT. It specifies CATSRDRRAEDTGELFF. The variable domain in full, completed from reference TRBV15 and TRBJ2-2, reads DAMVIQNPRYQVTQFGKPVTLSCSQTLNHNVMYWYQQKSSQAPKLLFHYYDKDFNNEADTPDNFQSRRPNTSFCFLDIRSPGLGDTAMYLCATSRDRRAEDTGELFFGEGSRLTVL.

The chain carries TRBV9 and TRBJ2-3, with D possibly called TRBD1 or TRBD2 (5 bases each). Germline V gene lookup returns CDR1 SGDLS and CDR2 YYNGEE. V was clipped by 4 bases and J by 1 base, with 13 bases between them. The CDR3 consists of 15 residues. The CDR3 DNA reads TGTGCCAGCAGCCCCGAGGGGCGGCGCACAGATACGCAGTATTTT. This sequence encodes CASSPEGRRTDTQYF.

The V call is TRBV12-5, the J call TRBJ1-3, with D tentatively TRBD1 (5 bases). Germline V lookup: CDR1 LGHNT, CDR2 FRNRAP. The V end was cut by 7 bases, the J end by 4 bases, with 14 bases between. The CDR3 is made up of 14 amino acids. The CDR3 bases are TGTGCTAGTGCCTCATCCGGACACGGAAACACCATATATTTT. It specifies CASASSGHGNTIYF.

This clone was seen just once. This chain links TRBV5-1 with TRBJ1-3; the D is unclear. The germline V and J ends were trimmed by 7 bases and 8 bases, with 19 bases remaining between them. The germline CDR1 and CDR2 sequences are SGHRS and YFSETQ. The CDR3 has 14 residues. The CDR3 sequence is CASQSQGDVHTIYF. The CDR3 region has the DNA TGCGCCAGCCAGTCGCAAGGCGACGTTCACACCATATATTTT. The variable domain in full, with the rest retrieved from reference TRBV5-1 and TRBJ1-3, is KAGVTQTPRYLIKTRGQQVTLSCSPISGHRSVSWYQQTPGQGLQFLFEYFSETQRNKGNFPGRFSGRQFSNSRSEMNVSTLELGDSALYLCASQSQGDVHTIYFGEGSWLTVV.

The chain joins TRBV5-1 to TRBJ2-1; D might be TRBD2 (5 bases). The CDR3 is 15 residues long. The germline gives CDR1 SGHRS, CDR2 YFSETQ. The germline V and J ends were trimmed by 2 bases and 9 bases, with 18 bases remaining between them. The CDR3 nucleotides are TGCGCCAGCAGCTTTAGTCTAGCCGGCAGTATTGAGCAGTTCTTC. Translating it yields CASSFSLAGSIEQFF.

This clone was counted once. This chain connects TRBV11-2 to TRBJ2-5; tentatively, D is TRBD2 (6 bases). The V end lost 3 bases, the J end lost 4 bases, and 12 bases lay between the germline ends. CDR1 and CDR2 (germline): SGHAT, FQNNGV. The CDR3 consists of 14 residues. The CDR3 is CASSFRTIGETQYF. For the CDR3, the DNA is TGTGCCAGCAGCTTCAGGACTATTGGAGAGACCCAGTACTTC.

The gene calls are TRBV11-3 and TRBJ1-1, with TRBD1 as a possible D gene (6 bases). Between the trimmed V and J ends, which lost 4 bases and 6 bases, there was a span of 12 bases. Per the germline V gene, CDR1 is SGHNT and CDR2 is YENEEA. The CDR3 covers 13 residues. For the CDR3, the DNA is TGTGCCAGCAGCTCGAAACAGGGAGCTGAAGCTTTCTTT. Encoded protein: CASSSKQGAEAFF.

J is TRBJ2-7 and V is TRBV11-2; D not certain. The CDR3 totals 17 residues. V gave up 1 base and J gave up 1 base, with 17 bases separating them. Germline V gene sequence: CDR1 SGHAT, CDR2 FQNNGV. CDR3 nucleotide sequence: TGTGCCAGCAGCTTAGCCCTGTCTGGGGTCATGTCCTACGAGCAGTACTTC. It is translated as CASSLALSGVMSYEQYF. Variable domain in full (rest from reference TRBV11-2 and TRBJ2-7): EAGVAQSPRYKIIEKRQSVAFWCNPISGHATLYWYQQILGQGPKLLIQFQNNGVVDDSQLPKDRFSAERLKGVDSTLKIQPAKLEDSAVYLCASSLALSGVMSYEQYFGPGTRLTVT.

This clone was observed many times. The same CDR3 can be traced to other DNA sequences in this sample. The V call is TRBV18, the J call TRBJ2-7, with 8 bases that match TRBD1. After removal of 3 bases from V and 6 bases from J, the junction contained 7 bases not matched to a gene. The CDR3 covers 14 residues. CDR1 is KGHSH, CDR2 LQKENI, per germline. The CDR3 nucleotides are TGTGCCAGCTCACCCGGACAGGGTGAAGGCGAGCAGTACTTC. It specifies CASSPGQGEGEQYF.

The J gene is TRBJ2-1, the V gene TRBV4-3; 7 positions agree with TRBD2. Per germline, CDR1 LGHNA and CDR2 YSLEER. V lost 4 bases, J lost 2 bases, and 2 bases stayed unmatched. The CDR3 is 14 amino acids. This CDR3 reads CASSPGRAYNEQFF. CDR3 sequence (DNA): TGCGCCAGCAGCCCGGGGAGGGCCTACAATGAGCAGTTCTTC.

The CDR3 DNA sequence: TGTGCCCGGGGCTGGGCACGTAACTATGGCTACACCTTC. This encodes CARGWARNYGYTF. The V gene is TRBV30, the J gene TRBJ1-2, with D perhaps matching TRBD1 (5 bases). The V gene's germline CDR1 is GTSNPN and CDR2 SVGIG (reference sequence). V was trimmed by 8 bases and J by 1 base, leaving 14 bases between them. This CDR3 comprises 13 residues. Looking up the rest from reference TRBV30 and TRBJ1-2 gives the full variable domain: SQTIHQWPATLVQPVGSPLSLECTVEGTSNPNLYWYRQAAGRGLQLLFYSVGIGQISSEVPQNLSASRPQDRQFILSSKKLLLSDSGFYLCARGWARNYGYTFGSGTRLTVV.

CDR3 nucleotide sequence: TGTGCCAGCAGCGCCCTAGCACCCCCAGACACCGGGGAGCTGTTTTTT. Its translation is CASSALAPPDTGELFF. V usage is TRBV9 and J usage is TRBJ2-2; D perhaps matches TRBD2 (5 bases). Trimming took 3 bases from V and 3 from J, leaving 15 bases between them. CDR3 length: 16 amino acids. The germline gives CDR1 SGDLS, CDR2 YYNGEE. Using reference TRBV9 and TRBJ2-2 for the parts outside the CDR3, the full variable domain is DSGVTQTPKHLITATGQRVTLRCSPRSGDLSVYWYQQSLDQGLQFLIQYYNGEERAKGNILERFSAQQFPDLHSELNLSSLELGDSALYFCASSALAPPDTGELFFGEGSRLTVL.

The CDR3 region has the DNA TGTGCCACGAGCTTTGAGGGACTAGCGGGTTCGAGCTCCTACGAGCAGTACTTC. Translated, it gives CATSFEGLAGSSSYEQYF. This chain joins TRBV10-3 and TRBJ2-7; 12 bases agree with TRBD2. The ends lost 10 bases at V and 0 bases at J; junction bases unmatched: 16. This CDR3 contains 18 residues. Germline V CDR1 and CDR2: ENHRY, SYGVKD.

Concerning this clone itself: Other DNA sequences in the same sample also yield this CDR3. The rearrangement links TRBV7-3 to TRBJ2-3; the D gene is possibly TRBD1 (5 bases). The CDR3 runs 14 residues. Between the trimmed V and J ends, which lost 3 bases and 6 bases, there was a span of 13 bases. Germline values: CDR1 SGHTA, CDR2 FQGTGA. This chain's CDR3 is CASSFGEKGDTQYF. DNA of the CDR3: TGTGCCAGCAGCTTTGGAGAAAAGGGGGATACGCAGTATTTT.